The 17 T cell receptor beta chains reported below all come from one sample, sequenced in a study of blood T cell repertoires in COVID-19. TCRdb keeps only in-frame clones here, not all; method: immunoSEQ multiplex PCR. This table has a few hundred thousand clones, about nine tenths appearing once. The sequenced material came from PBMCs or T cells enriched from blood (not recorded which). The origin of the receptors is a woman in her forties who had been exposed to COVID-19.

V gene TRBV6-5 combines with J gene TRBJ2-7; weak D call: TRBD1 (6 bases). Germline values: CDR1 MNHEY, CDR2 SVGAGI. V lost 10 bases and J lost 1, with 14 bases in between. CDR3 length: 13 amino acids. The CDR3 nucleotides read TGTGCCACCCACAGGGCTGGGTCCTACGAGCAGTACTTC. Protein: CATHRAGSYEQYF.

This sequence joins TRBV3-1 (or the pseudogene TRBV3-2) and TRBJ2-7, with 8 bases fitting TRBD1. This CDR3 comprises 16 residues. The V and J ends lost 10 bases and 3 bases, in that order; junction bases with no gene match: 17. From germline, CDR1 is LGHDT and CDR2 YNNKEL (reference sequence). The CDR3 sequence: CATAGLSGQGYYEQYF. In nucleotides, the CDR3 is TGTGCCACCGCCGGGTTGTCCGGACAGGGATACTACGAGCAGTACTTC.

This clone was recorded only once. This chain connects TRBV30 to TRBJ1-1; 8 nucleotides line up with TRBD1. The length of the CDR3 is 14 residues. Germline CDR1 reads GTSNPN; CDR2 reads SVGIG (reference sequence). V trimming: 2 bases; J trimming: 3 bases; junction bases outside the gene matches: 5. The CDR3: CAWSFGQGDTEAFF. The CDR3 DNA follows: TGTGCCTGGAGTTTTGGACAGGGAGACACTGAAGCTTTCTTT.

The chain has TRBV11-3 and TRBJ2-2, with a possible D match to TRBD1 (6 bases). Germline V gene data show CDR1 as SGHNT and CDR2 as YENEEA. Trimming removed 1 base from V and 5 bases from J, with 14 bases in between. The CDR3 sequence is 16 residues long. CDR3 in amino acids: CASSLAQGFGTGELFF. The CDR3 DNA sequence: TGTGCCAGCAGCTTAGCACAGGGTTTTGGGACCGGGGAGCTGTTTTTT. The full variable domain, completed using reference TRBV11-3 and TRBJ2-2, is EAGVVQSPRYKIIEKKQPVAFWCNPISGHNTLYWYLQNLGQGPELLIRYENEEAVDDSQLPKDRFSAERLKGVDSTLKIQPAELGDSAVYLCASSLAQGFGTGELFFGEGSRLTVL.

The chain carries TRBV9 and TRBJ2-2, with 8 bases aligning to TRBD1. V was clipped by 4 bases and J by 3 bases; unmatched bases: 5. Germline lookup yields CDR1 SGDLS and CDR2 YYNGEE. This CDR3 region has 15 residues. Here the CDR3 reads CASSIGQGYTGELFF. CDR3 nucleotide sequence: TGTGCCAGCAGCATCGGACAGGGCTACACCGGGGAGCTGTTTTTT.

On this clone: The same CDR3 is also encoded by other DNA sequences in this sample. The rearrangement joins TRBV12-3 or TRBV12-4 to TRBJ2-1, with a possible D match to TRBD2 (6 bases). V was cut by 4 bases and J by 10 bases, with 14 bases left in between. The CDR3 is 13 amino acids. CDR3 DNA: TGTGCCAGCAGTTCCCCCGCGGGGCAGGAGCAGTTCTTC. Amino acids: CASSSPAGQEQFF.

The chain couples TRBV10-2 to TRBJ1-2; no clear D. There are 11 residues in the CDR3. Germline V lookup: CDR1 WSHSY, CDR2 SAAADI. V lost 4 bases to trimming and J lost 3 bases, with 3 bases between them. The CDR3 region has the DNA TGCGCCAGCAGTGGCGACTATGGCTACACCTTC. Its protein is CASSGDYGYTF.

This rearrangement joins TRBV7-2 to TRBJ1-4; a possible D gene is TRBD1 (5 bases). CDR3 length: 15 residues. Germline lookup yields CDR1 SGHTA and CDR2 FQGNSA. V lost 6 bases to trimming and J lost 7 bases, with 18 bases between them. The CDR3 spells CASSPEGLSGEKLFF. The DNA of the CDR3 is TGTGCCAGCAGTCCCGAGGGACTCAGCGGTGAAAAACTGTTTTTT.

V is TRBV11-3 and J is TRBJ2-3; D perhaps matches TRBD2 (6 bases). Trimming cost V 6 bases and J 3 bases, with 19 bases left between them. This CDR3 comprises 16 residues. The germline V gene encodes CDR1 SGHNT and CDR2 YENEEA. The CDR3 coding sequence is TGTGCCAGCAGACCATTCGGAGGGAGATGGACAGATACGCAGTATTTT. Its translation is CASRPFGGRWTDTQYF.

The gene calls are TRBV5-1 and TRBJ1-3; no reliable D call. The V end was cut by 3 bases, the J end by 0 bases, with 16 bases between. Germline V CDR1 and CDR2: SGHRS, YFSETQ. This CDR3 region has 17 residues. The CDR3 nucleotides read TGCGCCAGCAGCTCTGTCCCGACGGGAAACTCTGGAAACACCATATATTTT. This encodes CASSSVPTGNSGNTIYF.

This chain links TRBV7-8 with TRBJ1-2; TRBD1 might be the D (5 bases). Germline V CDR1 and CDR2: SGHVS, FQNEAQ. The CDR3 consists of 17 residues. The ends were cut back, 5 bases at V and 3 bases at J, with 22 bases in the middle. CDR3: CASSPWEGYAYYYGYTF. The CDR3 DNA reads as TGTGCCAGCAGCCCATGGGAGGGGTACGCCTATTACTATGGCTACACCTTC.

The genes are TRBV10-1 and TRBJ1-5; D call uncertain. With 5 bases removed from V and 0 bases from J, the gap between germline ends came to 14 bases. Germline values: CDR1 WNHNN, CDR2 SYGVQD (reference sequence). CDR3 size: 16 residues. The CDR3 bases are TGCGCCAGCAGTATTAGACACGTAAATAGCAATCAGCCCCAGCATTTT. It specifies CASSIRHVNSNQPQHF.

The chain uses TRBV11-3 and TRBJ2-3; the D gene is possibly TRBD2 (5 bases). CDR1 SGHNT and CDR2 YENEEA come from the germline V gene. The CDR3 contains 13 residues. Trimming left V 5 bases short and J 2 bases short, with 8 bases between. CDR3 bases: TGTGCCAGCAGCCGCGGGCCCACAGATACGCAGTATTTT. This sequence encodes CASSRGPTDTQYF. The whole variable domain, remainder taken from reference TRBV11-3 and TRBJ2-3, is EAGVVQSPRYKIIEKKQPVAFWCNPISGHNTLYWYLQNLGQGPELLIRYENEEAVDDSQLPKDRFSAERLKGVDSTLKIQPAELGDSAVYLCASSRGPTDTQYFGPGTRLTVL.

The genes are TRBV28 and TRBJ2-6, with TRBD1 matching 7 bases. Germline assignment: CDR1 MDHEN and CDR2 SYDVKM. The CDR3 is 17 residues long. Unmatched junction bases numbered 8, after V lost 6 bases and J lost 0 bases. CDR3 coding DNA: TGTGCCAGCAGGGTACAGGGGCCTAGCTCTGGGGCCAACGTCCTGACTTTC. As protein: CASRVQGPSSGANVLTF.

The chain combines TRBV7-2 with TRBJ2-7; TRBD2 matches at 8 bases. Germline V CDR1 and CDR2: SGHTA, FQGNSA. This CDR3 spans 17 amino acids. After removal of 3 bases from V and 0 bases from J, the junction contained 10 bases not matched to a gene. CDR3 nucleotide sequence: TGTGCCAGCAGCTTCTCCACCGGGAGGGGTAGCTCCTACGAGCAGTACTTC. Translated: CASSFSTGRGSSYEQYF.

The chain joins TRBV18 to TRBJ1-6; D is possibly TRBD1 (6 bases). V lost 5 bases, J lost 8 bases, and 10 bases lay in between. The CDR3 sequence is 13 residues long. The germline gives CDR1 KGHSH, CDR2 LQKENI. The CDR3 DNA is TGTGCCAGCTCAAGGGGGGGAGATTCACCCCTCCACTTT. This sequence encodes CASSRGGDSPLHF. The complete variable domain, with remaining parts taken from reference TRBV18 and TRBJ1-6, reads NAGVMQNPRHLVRRRGQEARLRCSPMKGHSHVYWYRQLPEEGLKFMVYLQKENIIDESGMPKERFSAEFPKEGPSILRIQQVVRGDSAAYFCASSRGGDSPLHFGNGTRLTVT.

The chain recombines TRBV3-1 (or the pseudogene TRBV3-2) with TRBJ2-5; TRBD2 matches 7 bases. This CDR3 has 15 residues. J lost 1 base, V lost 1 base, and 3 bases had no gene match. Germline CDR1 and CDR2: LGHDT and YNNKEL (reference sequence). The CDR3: CASSQAGGFQETQYF. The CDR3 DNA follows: TGTGCCAGCAGCCAAGCGGGGGGTTTCCAAGAGACCCAGTACTTC.